One T cell receptor beta chain is described in this entry. Participant ages covered roughly 18 to 89 years across approximately 25 US areas. The study assigned cohorts using participant-reported clinical history. The data belong to a study of blood T cell repertoires in COVID-19. The germline V gene has CDR1 MGHRA and CDR2 YSYEKL. The CDR3 is 17 residues long. Trimming pared 3 bases from V and 2 bases from J, leaving 14 bases between. The protocol was immunoSEQ multiplex PCR, while the TCRdb copy is restricted to in-frame clones and leaves out a portion. The sample includes some 250,000 clones, roughly 85% of them seen just once.

V gene TRBV4-1 combines with J gene TRBJ2-6; D gene ambiguous. The specimen was PBMCs or T cells enriched from blood (not recorded which). This TCR derives from a woman in her 50s who had recovered from COVID-19. The CDR3 loop reads CASSQFGLGPGANVLTF. The CDR3 DNA reads as TGCGCCAGCAGCCAGTTTGGGTTGGGCCCTGGGGCCAACGTCCTGACTTTC.